What follows are 10 T cell receptor beta chains derived from one specimen sequenced in a study of radiation and T cells in renal cell carcinoma. Noted time point: baseline pretreatment blood. Treatment here: 15 Gy SBRT to primary tumor, nephrectomy 4 weeks later. Assay used: immunoSEQ multiplex PCR; TCRdb lists only in-frame clones, some missing. The table lists tens of thousands of clones, about three quarters of them singletons. The sequences come from blood, collected from a patient whose treatment included radiotherapy and nephrectomy. These receptors all stem from a man in his sixties with renal cell carcinoma.

This rearrangement joins TRBV7-2 to TRBJ2-3; maybe TRBD2 (7 bases). Germline lookup yields CDR1 SGHTA and CDR2 FQGNSA. This CDR3 has 16 residues. V lost 5 bases to trimming and J lost 0 bases, with 15 bases between them. Here the CDR3 DNA reads TGTGCCAGCAGCGTAGGGTGGGGGGGCAGCACAGATACGCAGTATTTT. Its translation is CASSVGWGGSTDTQYF.

This clone has more than one count but fewer than ten. The chain uses TRBV6-5 and TRBJ2-5; D may be TRBD1 (6 bases). Trimming took off 7 bases at V and 7 bases at J, with 19 bases between the two ends. Germline CDR1 MNHEY, CDR2 SVGAGI. This CDR3 has 14 amino acids. Here the CDR3 DNA reads TGTGCCAGCACCCTAAGGGGGAGCAGGGGGACCCAGTACTTC. It encodes CASTLRGSRGTQYF.

The chain carries TRBV6-4 and TRBJ2-2, with TRBD2 matching over 7 bases. Trimming cost V 6 bases and J 4 bases; bases outside gene matches: 5. Germline V gene lookup returns CDR1 MRHNA and CDR2 SNTAGT. The CDR3 totals 14 residues. CDR3 nucleotide sequence: TGTGCCAGCAGGAGACTAGCAGGCACCGGGGAGCTGTTTTTT. This gives the protein CASRRLAGTGELFF.

The chain couples TRBV19 to TRBJ1-1; D might be TRBD1 (6 bases). From germline, CDR1 is LNHDA and CDR2 SQIVND (reference sequence). The ends were cut back, 7 bases at V and 3 bases at J, with 18 bases in the middle. The CDR3 covers 15 residues. DNA for the CDR3: TGTGCCAGTAATTATGGGGGCGGCTGGGACACTGAAGCTTTCTTT. Amino acids: CASNYGGGWDTEAFF.

CDR3 sequence (DNA): TGTGCCTGGAGAGGACAGGGGGCAGGTTCACCCCTCCACTTT. The encoded protein is CAWRGQGAGSPLHF. The chain links TRBV30 to TRBJ1-6; the match to TRBD1 covers 11 bases. Trimming removed 3 bases from V and 9 bases from J; junction bases left unmatched: 4. Germline values: CDR1 GTSNPN, CDR2 SVGIG (reference sequence). The CDR3 sequence is 14 residues long.

V is TRBV6-5 and J is TRBJ2-1, with TRBD2 identical over 13 bases. The CDR3 sequence is 15 residues long. Germline assignment: CDR1 MNHEY and CDR2 SVGAGI. V was pared by 2 bases and J by 9 bases, with 4 bases of the junction left unmatched. The chain's CDR3 is CASSYGTSGDGEQFF. The CDR3 nucleotides read TGTGCCAGCAGTTACGGGACTAGCGGGGATGGTGAGCAGTTCTTC.

V gene TRBV7-7 combines with J gene TRBJ1-1; D perhaps matches TRBD1 (5 bases). Germline loops: CDR1 SSHAT, CDR2 FNYEAQ (reference sequence). The V and J ends lost 5 bases and 1 base respectively, with 14 bases between them. CDR3 length equals 15 residues. The CDR3 sequence: CASSPLGGGNTEAFF. The CDR3 nucleotides read TGTGCCAGCAGCCCTCTTGGGGGGGGGAACACTGAAGCTTTCTTT.

This clone was found many times. CDR3 amino acids: CASSVQGGTDTQYF. CDR3 sequence (DNA): TGTGCCAGCAGCGTCCAGGGGGGCACAGATACGCAGTATTTT. The V gene is TRBV9, the J gene TRBJ2-3; 7 bases match TRBD1. The CDR3 runs 14 residues. Germline-derived CDR1 and CDR2 are SGDLS and YYNGEE. The V segment lost 2 bases and the J segment 1 base; nucleotides outside the gene matches: 1.

The chain has TRBV19 and TRBJ2-5, with 7 bases that match TRBD2. The CDR3 length is 15 residues. Germline V CDR1 and CDR2: LNHDA, SQIVND (reference sequence). J was trimmed by 7 bases and V by 3 bases; bases with no gene match: 11. CDR3 in amino acids: CASSIDPSPGGTQYF. CDR3 DNA: TGTGCCAGTAGTATCGACCCTAGCCCGGGGGGGACCCAGTACTTC.

This clone has only one observation. The chain carries TRBV15 and TRBJ1-2, with 8 positions matching TRBD1. CDR3 length: 16 amino acids. V shed 4 bases, J shed 8 bases, and the junction held 15 bases outside the gene matches. CDR1 and CDR2 (germline): LNHNV, YYDKDF (reference sequence). CDR3 in DNA: TGTGCCACCAGCACCGGGACCGACAGGGGATTTATGGGCTACACCTTC. Its translation is CATSTGTDRGFMGYTF.